These 30 T cell receptor beta chains were sequenced from one sample in a study of blood T cell repertoires in COVID-19. Profiling relied on immunoSEQ multiplex PCR, and the TCRdb table lists in-frame clones only, not all of them. Of over 80,000 clones listed, approximately 85% were seen once; the top ten hold just under 7.5%. The source material was peripheral blood. The receptors here all came from a man in his sixties or seventies with acute or convalescent COVID-19.

V usage is TRBV28 and J usage is TRBJ2-6; 8 bases line up with TRBD1. CDR3 length: 18 amino acids. V gave up 5 bases and J gave up 0 bases; unmatched junction bases: 9. Germline loops: CDR1 MDHEN, CDR2 SYDVKM. This CDR3 is CASSPGQGASSGANVLTF. In DNA, the CDR3 is TGTGCCAGCAGTCCCGGACAGGGTGCTTCCTCTGGGGCCAACGTCCTGACTTTC.

The gene calls are TRBV4-1 and TRBJ1-1; D is uncertain. The CDR3 totals 14 residues. V was shortened by 5 bases and J by 11 bases, with 21 bases between the two germline ends. Germline loops: CDR1 MGHRA, CDR2 YSYEKL. CDR3 in amino acids: CASSGRTDVTVAFF. CDR3 bases: TGCGCCAGCAGCGGCCGGACTGATGTGACTGTCGCTTTCTTT.

V usage is TRBV18 and J usage is TRBJ2-2, with 8 bases matching TRBD1. V was clipped by 3 bases and J by 5 bases; unmatched bases: 11. CDR3 length equals 17 residues. Germline V lookup: CDR1 KGHSH, CDR2 LQKENI. In DNA form, the CDR3 reads TGTGCCAGCTCACCGTACGGACAGGGTCCGAGGACCGGGGAGCTGTTTTTT. Translation gives CASSPYGQGPRTGELFF.

The CDR3 region is CASNLLDTQYF. The CDR3 DNA is TGTGCCAGCAATCTGTTAGATACGCAGTATTTT. The chain uses TRBV28 and TRBJ2-3; D uncertain. CDR3 size: 11 residues. Looked up from germline, CDR1 is MDHEN and CDR2 is SYDVKM. V lost 7 bases to trimming and J lost 5 bases, with 7 bases between them.

V usage is TRBV9 and J usage is TRBJ2-2; the match to TRBD2 covers 10 bases. CDR1 and CDR2 from the germline V gene are SGDLS and YYNGEE. The V and J ends lost 3 bases and 3 bases, in that order; junction bases with no gene match: 2. The CDR3 is made up of 15 amino acids. Written as DNA, the CDR3 is TGTGCCAGCAGCGAGCGGGGGGGCTACACCGGGGAGCTGTTTTTT. Amino acids: CASSERGGYTGELFF.

This clone was seen just once. The chain couples TRBV15 to TRBJ2-3, with D maybe TRBD2 (6 bases). The CDR3 covers 12 residues. V shed 5 bases and J shed 11 bases, with 14 bases lying between them. Germline V gene lookup returns CDR1 LNHNV and CDR2 YYDKDF (reference sequence). This chain's CDR3 is CATSVTGGRQYF. CDR3 DNA: TGTGCCACCAGCGTCACTGGGGGGAGGCAGTATTTT.

The rearrangement joins TRBV28 to TRBJ1-5; D ambiguous. CDR3 length: 14 residues. Trimming stripped 6 bases from V and 11 bases from J, with 20 bases between. Germline-derived CDR1 and CDR2 are MDHEN and SYDVKM. The CDR3 protein is CASSPLGGHKSQHF. Written as DNA, the CDR3 is TGTGCCAGCAGCCCTCTGGGAGGGCACAAGTCCCAGCATTTT.

This clone was seen just once. This chain joins TRBV28 and TRBJ2-7, with 9 positions matching TRBD2. Germline lookup yields CDR1 MDHEN and CDR2 SYDVKM. This CDR3 has 16 amino acids. With 2 bases clipped from V and 5 bases from J, the junction kept 10 bases outside the gene matches. CDR3 nucleotides: TGTGCCAGCAGTTTAACATCCCCGGGACTAGCCAACGAGCAGTACTTC. It specifies CASSLTSPGLANEQYF. Full variable domain (missing parts from reference TRBV28 and TRBJ2-7): DVKVTQSSRYLVKRTGEKVFLECVQDMDHENMFWYRQDPGLGLRLIYFSYDVKMKEKGDIPEGYSVSREKKERFSLILESASTNQTSMYLCASSLTSPGLANEQYFGPGTRLTVT.

This chain uses TRBV3-1 (or the pseudogene TRBV3-2) with TRBJ2-3; TRBD2 agrees at 10 bases. The CDR3 is 15 residues long. In germline, CDR1 is LGHDT, CDR2 YNNKEL (reference sequence). Germline trimming cut 4 bases from V and 0 bases from J; bases unmatched to any gene: 1. The CDR3: CASSPSGRSTDTQYF. The CDR3 DNA reads TGTGCCAGCAGCCCTAGCGGGAGAAGCACAGATACGCAGTATTTT.

The chain employs TRBV7-2 and TRBJ2-7; perhaps TRBD1 as D (6 bases). V was shortened by 5 bases and J by 2 bases, with 13 bases between the two germline ends. This CDR3 is built from 14 residues. Germline assignment: CDR1 SGHTA and CDR2 FQGNSA. CDR3 amino acids: CASSTQQGPYEQYF. Written as DNA, the CDR3 is TGTGCCAGCAGCACCCAACAGGGTCCCTACGAGCAGTACTTC. The full variable domain, rest sourced from reference TRBV7-2 and TRBJ2-7, is GAGVSQSPSNKVTEKGKDVELRCDPISGHTALYWYRQSLGQGLEFLIYFQGNSAPDKSGLPSDRFSAERTGGSVSTLTIQRTQQEDSAVYLCASSTQQGPYEQYFGPGTRLTVT.

The chain has TRBV4-3 and TRBJ2-1; 12 bases match TRBD2. Germline V gene lookup returns CDR1 LGHNA and CDR2 YSLEER. The CDR3 extends over 17 amino acids. The junction had 7 bases not matched to a gene; V was cut back by 0 bases and J by 7 bases. The CDR3 nucleotides read TGCGCCAGCAGCCAAGATCTTCTAGCGGGGGGGATGAATGAGCAGTTCTTC. This sequence encodes CASSQDLLAGGMNEQFF.

The V and J genes are TRBV3-1 (or the pseudogene TRBV3-2) and TRBJ1-3; weak D call: TRBD1 (5 bases). The germline V gene has CDR1 LGHDT and CDR2 YNNKEL (reference sequence). CDR3 length equals 17 residues. Trimming stripped 4 bases from V and 0 bases from J, with 16 bases between. This chain's CDR3 is CASSPGGALSSGNTIYF. For the CDR3, the DNA is TGTGCCAGCAGCCCCGGGGGAGCTCTATCCTCTGGAAACACCATATATTTT.

The V call is TRBV6-5, the J call TRBJ2-7, with 10 bases identical to TRBD1. J gave up 4 bases and V 2 bases, and 5 bases lay outside the gene matches. This CDR3 spans 15 amino acids. From germline, CDR1 is MNHEY and CDR2 SVGAGI. In nucleotides, the CDR3 is TGTGCCAGCAGTTACCGGGACAGGGGCTTTTACGAGCAGTACTTC. Protein: CASSYRDRGFYEQYF.

The chain combines TRBV6-2 or TRBV6-3 with TRBJ2-1; 7 nucleotides align to TRBD1. Looked up from germline, CDR1 is MNHEY and CDR2 is SVGEGT. With V trimmed by 5 bases and J by 4 bases, 8 bases remained unmatched. CDR3 size: 15 residues. The CDR3 bases are TGTGCCAGCAGTACCACAGGGGAAGGGTACAATGAGCAGTTCTTC. It specifies CASSTTGEGYNEQFF.

V gene TRBV30 combines with J gene TRBJ1-4; D is undetermined. Trimming left V 0 bases short and J 7 bases short, with 15 bases between. The germline gives CDR1 GTSNPN, CDR2 SVGIG (reference sequence). This CDR3 contains 15 residues. CDR3 loop: CAWSVRLRGGEKLFF. The CDR3 DNA is TGTGCCTGGAGTGTACGTCTTCGCGGAGGTGAAAAACTGTTTTTT. The full variable domain, with the rest looked up from reference TRBV30 and TRBJ1-4, is SQTIHQWPATLVQPVGSPLSLECTVEGTSNPNLYWYRQAAGRGLQLLFYSVGIGQISSEVPQNLSASRPQDRQFILSSKKLLLSDSGFYLCAWSVRLRGGEKLFFGSGTQLSVL.

CDR3 residues: CATRAPFASSEDTQYF. CDR3 DNA: TGTGCCACCAGAGCCCCCTTTGCCAGCTCGGAGGATACGCAGTATTTT. This rearrangement joins TRBV24-1 to TRBJ2-3; D gene uncertain. The CDR3 covers 16 residues. Trimming removed 7 bases from V and 6 bases from J, with 22 bases in between. Germline V gene sequence: CDR1 KGHDR, CDR2 SFDVKD.

Note on this clone: Mismatch with germline at one junction end may stem from a read error. The chain joins TRBV6-5 to TRBJ1-5, with D perhaps matching TRBD1 (6 bases). Germline values: CDR1 MNHEY, CDR2 SVGAGI. The CDR3 is 14 amino acids. DNA for the CDR3: TGTGCCAGCAGCGATACGACAGGCAACCAGCCCCAGCATTTT. Its translation is CASSDTTGNQPQHF.

CDR3 in DNA: TGTGCCAGCAGCCAAGAAGGGGTTGGACAGACCTATGGCTACACCTTC. This sequence encodes CASSQEGVGQTYGYTF. The chain employs TRBV3-1 (or the pseudogene TRBV3-2) and TRBJ1-2, with a weak D call TRBD1 (6 bases). The CDR3 consists of 16 residues. V gave up 0 bases and J gave up 4 bases, with 15 bases separating them. CDR1 and CDR2 (germline): LGHDT, YNNKEL (reference sequence).

V gene TRBV6-4 combines with J gene TRBJ1-5; D possibly corresponds to TRBD1 (6 bases). Germline V gene lookup returns CDR1 MRHNA and CDR2 SNTAGT. V gave up 5 bases and J gave up 0 bases, with 23 bases separating them. This CDR3 has 19 amino acids. The CDR3 DNA sequence: TGTGCCAGCAGTTGGCGGGTCAGGGGAATAGGGAATAGCAATCAGCCCCAGCATTTT. Protein sequence: CASSWRVRGIGNSNQPQHF.

This clone was seen just once. The chain uses TRBV5-1 and TRBJ2-3; a possible D gene is TRBD1 (6 bases). The CDR3 extends over 16 amino acids. Trimming cost V 5 bases and J 0 bases, with 16 bases left between them. The germline gives CDR1 SGHRS, CDR2 YFSETQ. The chain's CDR3 is CASSIMDSTSTDTQYF. The CDR3 DNA sequence: TGCGCCAGCAGTATAATGGACAGCACTAGCACAGATACGCAGTATTTT. The full variable domain, with the rest looked up from reference TRBV5-1 and TRBJ2-3, is KAGVTQTPRYLIKTRGQQVTLSCSPISGHRSVSWYQQTPGQGLQFLFEYFSETQRNKGNFPGRFSGRQFSNSRSEMNVSTLELGDSALYLCASSIMDSTSTDTQYFGPGTRLTVL.

The V and J genes are TRBV7-9 and TRBJ2-1, with TRBD2 matching 7 bases. V shed 5 bases, J shed 4 bases, and the junction held 5 bases outside the gene matches. The CDR3 is 14 residues long. From germline, CDR1 is SEHNR and CDR2 FQNEAQ (reference sequence). The CDR3 DNA reads TGTGCCAGCAGCCACCGGGACTATTACAATGAGCAGTTCTTC. Translating gives CASSHRDYYNEQFF.

This clone has only a few counts. This chain joins TRBV5-8 and TRBJ1-6, with no clear D. The V and J ends lost 2 bases and 6 bases respectively, with 12 bases between them. This CDR3 has 15 residues. From germline, CDR1 is SGHTS and CDR2 YDEGEE. This CDR3 is CASSLPAGANSPLHF. The CDR3 DNA follows: TGTGCCAGCAGCTTACCCGCGGGAGCTAATTCACCCCTCCACTTT.

V is TRBV9 and J is TRBJ2-2; D might be TRBD1 (6 bases). The V gene's germline CDR1 is SGDLS and CDR2 YYNGEE. CDR3 length: 16 residues. Trimming took off 0 bases at V and 1 base at J, with 10 bases between the two ends. CDR3 sequence (DNA): TGTGCCAGCAGCGTAGCCGAGACAGGGAACACCGGGGAGCTGTTTTTT. Translating it yields CASSVAETGNTGELFF.

This chain joins TRBV9 and TRBJ1-1, with D tentatively TRBD1 (5 bases). Germline CDR1 reads SGDLS; CDR2 reads YYNGEE. The CDR3 sequence is 15 residues long. V lost 3 bases and J 1 base, leaving 13 bases between the germline ends. The CDR3 protein is CASSAEDTSNTEAFF. In DNA, the CDR3 is TGTGCCAGCAGCGCCGAGGACACGTCGAACACTGAAGCTTTCTTT.

This clone appeared once. The chain links TRBV6-5 to TRBJ2-6; 7 nucleotides line up with TRBD1. Trimming removed 6 bases from V and 5 bases from J; junction bases left unmatched: 7. The CDR3 contains 15 residues. Germline V gene lookup returns CDR1 MNHEY and CDR2 SVGAGI. CDR3 residues: CASSRDRARANVLTF. The CDR3 DNA sequence: TGTGCCAGCAGCAGAGACAGGGCCCGGGCCAACGTCCTGACTTTC.

The chain combines TRBV20-1 with TRBJ2-7; no definite D call. V was shortened by 5 bases and J by 1 base, with 6 bases between the two germline ends. CDR3 length equals 11 residues. Germline CDR1 reads DFQATT; CDR2 reads SNEGSKA (reference sequence). CDR3 coding DNA: TGCAGTGCTGTCCCTTCCTACGAGCAGTACTTC. Its protein is CSAVPSYEQYF.

This chain connects TRBV7-9 to TRBJ2-7; 7 bases fit TRBD1. The V and J ends lost 5 bases and 1 base, in that order; junction bases with no gene match: 11. This CDR3 has 16 residues. Looked up from germline, CDR1 is SEHNR and CDR2 is FQNEAQ (reference sequence). CDR3 sequence reads: CASSRPGTDLSYEQYF. In DNA form, the CDR3 reads TGTGCCAGCAGCCGCCCCGGGACAGACCTTTCCTACGAGCAGTACTTC.

V and J are TRBV7-2 and TRBJ1-1; 7 nucleotides match TRBD1. V gave up 4 bases and J gave up 4 bases; unmatched junction bases: 6. Germline assignment: CDR1 SGHTA and CDR2 FQGNSA. This CDR3 spans 14 amino acids. The CDR3 loop is CASSSLGGATEAFF. The CDR3 DNA sequence: TGTGCCAGCAGCTCCCTAGGGGGCGCCACTGAAGCTTTCTTT.

This chain joins TRBV7-2 and TRBJ2-1, with 8 nucleotides matching TRBD1. CDR3 size: 13 residues. Germline V gene lookup returns CDR1 SGHTA and CDR2 FQGNSA. V trimming: 1 base; J trimming: 15 bases; junction bases outside the gene matches: 8. CDR3 in amino acids: CASSLVSGQGVFF. The CDR3, as DNA: TGTGCCAGCAGCTTAGTAAGCGGACAGGGAGTGTTCTTC.

A single count supports this clone. V gene TRBV12-2 combines with J gene TRBJ1-1; the table's D call, TRBD1, was not checked against the DNA. TRBV12-2 is a pseudogene locus. The CDR3 length is 14 residues. The CDR3 sequence: CASRRQGMNTEAFF. As DNA, the CDR3 is TGTGCAAGTCGGCGACAGGGGATGAACACTGAAGCTTTCTTT.